These T cell receptor beta chains were read from a single sample in a study of shared clonotypes between healthy human individuals. Sequenced by immunoSEQ multiplex PCR; TCRdb stores in-frame clones only, minus some. The repertoire holds fewer than 500,000 clones, with 60% to 80% as singletons. The sample consisted of PBMCs. These receptors came from a woman aged 40 to 55 in good health. Some clones in this sample may be carry-over from other donors' samples. The CDR3 runs from the conserved cysteine through the conserved F or W. D genes are given only for firm matches. A row's size may be missing; if present it is once, few, many or a size class.

clone_size: NA; j_call: TRBJ2-7; v_call: TRBV7-2; cdr3_length: 14; d_call: NA; cdr3_aa: CASSLRRPWDEQYF; cdr3_nt: TGTGCCAGCAGCTTAAGGCGCCCCTGGGACGAGCAGTACTTC
clone_size: NA; j_call: TRBJ1-2; v_call: TRBV5-1; cdr3_length: 16; d_call: NA; cdr3_aa: CASSLAQGGRVYGYTF; cdr3_nt: TGCGCCAGCAGCTTGGCCCAAGGAGGGCGGGTCTATGGCTACACCTTC
clone_size: few; j_call: TRBJ2-3; v_call: TRBV2; cdr3_length: 13; d_call: NA; cdr3_aa: CASSPTGADTQYF; cdr3_nt: TGTGCCAGCAGTCCGACGGGGGCGGATACGCAGTATTTT
clone_size: NA; j_call: TRBJ2-5; v_call: TRBV15; cdr3_length: 14; d_call: NA; cdr3_aa: CATSRDSGLETQYF; cdr3_nt: TGTGCCACCAGCAGAGATTCCGGGTTGGAGACCCAGTACTTC
clone_size: many; j_call: TRBJ2-7; v_call: TRBV7-9; cdr3_length: 15; d_call: TRBD2; cdr3_aa: CASSTRTSGSDEQYF; cdr3_nt: TGTGCCAGCAGCACCCGGACTAGCGGGAGCGACGAGCAGTACTTC
clone_size: NA; j_call: TRBJ1-4; v_call: TRBV19; cdr3_length: 12; d_call: NA; cdr3_aa: CASSMRGEKLFF; cdr3_nt: TGTGCCAGTAGTATGAGGGGGGAAAAACTGTTTTTT
clone_size: NA; j_call: TRBJ2-1; v_call: TRBV11-2; cdr3_length: 14; d_call: NA; cdr3_aa: CASSLGVAGNEQFF; cdr3_nt: TGTGCCAGCAGCTTGGGAGTGGCGGGCAATGAGCAGTTCTTC
clone_size: NA; j_call: TRBJ2-7; v_call: TRBV11-2; cdr3_length: 15; d_call: NA; cdr3_aa: CASSSNRDTPYEQYF; cdr3_nt: TGTGCCAGCAGCTCGAACAGGGATACTCCCTACGAGCAGTACTTC
clone_size: NA; j_call: TRBJ2-7; v_call: TRBV5-1; cdr3_length: 15; d_call: TRBD1; cdr3_aa: CASSLFPGQGYEQYF; cdr3_nt: TGCGCCAGCAGCTTGTTCCCGGGACAGGGTTACGAGCAGTACTTC
clone_size: NA; j_call: TRBJ2-7; v_call: TRBV5-6; cdr3_length: 17; d_call: TRBD2; cdr3_aa: CASSGRGRTSGYYEQYF; cdr3_nt: TGTGCCAGCAGCGGACGGGGGAGGACTAGCGGTTACTACGAGCAGTACTTC
clone_size: NA; j_call: TRBJ2-7; v_call: TRBV28; cdr3_length: 13; d_call: TRBD1; cdr3_aa: CASTRDRGGEQYF; cdr3_nt: TGTGCCAGCACCCGAGACAGGGGCGGGGAGCAGTACTTC
clone_size: NA; j_call: TRBJ2-1; v_call: TRBV30; cdr3_length: 16; d_call: NA; cdr3_aa: CAWSPLTVSSYNEQFF; cdr3_nt: TGTGCCTGGAGTCCCCTGACGGTTAGCTCCTACAATGAGCAGTTCTTC
clone_size: NA; j_call: TRBJ2-4; v_call: TRBV30; cdr3_length: 13; d_call: NA; cdr3_aa: CAWSTSFKNIQYF; cdr3_nt: TGTGCCTGGAGTACTAGTTTCAAAAACATTCAGTACTTC
clone_size: NA; j_call: TRBJ2-1; v_call: TRBV5-1; cdr3_length: 15; d_call: TRBD1; cdr3_aa: CASSLRGTGVNEQFF; cdr3_nt: TGCGCCAGCAGCTTGCGGGGGACAGGGGTCAATGAGCAGTTCTTC
clone_size: NA; j_call: TRBJ1-4; v_call: TRBV5-1; cdr3_length: 15; d_call: TRBD1; cdr3_aa: CASSLEGASNEKLFF; cdr3_nt: TGCGCCAGCAGCTTGGAGGGGGCATCGAATGAAAAACTGTTTTTT
clone_size: NA; j_call: TRBJ2-3; v_call: TRBV5-1; cdr3_length: 16; d_call: NA; cdr3_aa: CASSTDSRGSTDTQYF; cdr3_nt: TGCGCCAGCAGCACTGACTCTAGAGGGAGCACAGATACGCAGTATTTT
clone_size: few; j_call: TRBJ1-1; v_call: TRBV6-5; cdr3_length: 14; d_call: NA; cdr3_aa: CASRNNRASTEAFF; cdr3_nt: TGTGCCAGCAGGAACAACAGGGCTTCGACTGAAGCTTTCTTT
clone_size: NA; j_call: TRBJ1-5; v_call: TRBV29-1; cdr3_length: 21; d_call: TRBD1; cdr3_aa: CSVEGSRDRGRGIYSNQPQHF; cdr3_nt: TGCAGCGTTGAGGGGTCCCGGGACAGGGGGAGGGGGATTTATAGCAATCAGCCCCAGCATTTT
clone_size: NA; j_call: TRBJ1-1; v_call: TRBV19; cdr3_length: 14; d_call: NA; cdr3_aa: CASTLSGVNTEAFF; cdr3_nt: TGTGCCAGTACCTTATCGGGAGTGAACACTGAAGCTTTCTTT
clone_size: NA; j_call: TRBJ2-7; v_call: TRBV19; cdr3_length: 14; d_call: TRBD1; cdr3_aa: CASLPSDRGGEQYF; cdr3_nt: TGTGCCAGTTTACCTTCGGACAGGGGAGGGGAGCAGTACTTC
clone_size: NA; j_call: TRBJ2-7; v_call: TRBV5-1; cdr3_length: 14; d_call: NA; cdr3_aa: CASSLGSGGGEQYF; cdr3_nt: TGCGCCAGCAGCTTGGGGTCTGGAGGGGGTGAGCAGTACTTC
clone_size: NA; j_call: TRBJ2-7; v_call: TRBV7-9; cdr3_length: 14; d_call: NA; cdr3_aa: CASSLGTAPYEQYF; cdr3_nt: TGTGCCAGCAGCTTGGGGACTGCTCCCTACGAGCAGTACTTC
clone_size: NA; j_call: TRBJ1-2; v_call: TRBV7-9; cdr3_length: 13; d_call: NA; cdr3_aa: CASSSGVGGGYTF; cdr3_nt: TGTGCCAGCAGCTCCGGGGTCGGTGGTGGCTACACCTTC
clone_size: NA; j_call: TRBJ1-6; v_call: TRBV5-1; cdr3_length: 17; d_call: TRBD1; cdr3_aa: CASSLAIQGFDGSPLHF; cdr3_nt: TGCGCCAGCAGCTTGGCGATACAGGGGTTCGATGGTTCACCCCTCCACTTT
clone_size: NA; j_call: TRBJ2-7; v_call: TRBV29-1; cdr3_length: 12; d_call: NA; cdr3_aa: CSVAPSVYEQYF; cdr3_nt: TGCAGCGTTGCCCCTAGCGTCTACGAGCAGTACTTC
clone_size: NA; j_call: TRBJ1-4; v_call: TRBV30; cdr3_length: 14; d_call: NA; cdr3_aa: CAWSVLSTNEKLFF; cdr3_nt: TGTGCCTGGAGTGTTCTCTCAACTAATGAAAAACTGTTTTTT
clone_size: NA; j_call: TRBJ2-2; v_call: TRBV7-3; cdr3_length: 16; d_call: TRBD1; cdr3_aa: CASSQQGTLASGELFF; cdr3_nt: TGTGCCAGCAGCCAACAGGGGACGTTGGCCTCCGGGGAGCTGTTTTTT
clone_size: NA; j_call: TRBJ2-7; v_call: TRBV6-7; cdr3_length: 17; d_call: NA; cdr3_aa: CASRQPGRPLNGYEQYF; cdr3_nt: TGTGCCAGCAGACAACCGGGACGCCCCTTAAACGGTTACGAGCAGTACTTC
clone_size: NA; j_call: TRBJ2-2; v_call: TRBV7-9; cdr3_length: 14; d_call: NA; cdr3_aa: CASSLRANTGELFF; cdr3_nt: TGTGCCAGCAGCTTGAGAGCGAACACCGGGGAGCTGTTTTTT
clone_size: once; j_call: TRBJ2-7; v_call: TRBV27; cdr3_length: 15; d_call: TRBD2; cdr3_aa: CASRGLAGRAYEQYF; cdr3_nt: TGTGCCAGCAGGGGCCTAGCGGGCAGAGCCTACGAGCAGTACTTC
clone_size: NA; j_call: TRBJ2-2; v_call: TRBV30; cdr3_length: 14; d_call: NA; cdr3_aa: CAWSKDYTTGELFF; cdr3_nt: TGTGCCTGGAGTAAGGACTATACGACCGGGGAGCTGTTTTTT
clone_size: few; j_call: TRBJ1-5; v_call: TRBV28; cdr3_length: 15; d_call: TRBD1; cdr3_aa: CASSETGASNQPQHF; cdr3_nt: TGTGCCAGCAGCGAGACAGGGGCCAGCAATCAGCCCCAGCATTTT
clone_size: NA; j_call: TRBJ2-6; v_call: TRBV27; cdr3_length: 16; d_call: NA; cdr3_aa: CASSRTAPSGANVLTF; cdr3_nt: TGTGCCAGCAGCCGGACGGCCCCCTCTGGGGCCAACGTCCTGACTTTC
clone_size: NA; j_call: TRBJ1-2; v_call: TRBV28; cdr3_length: 15; d_call: TRBD1; cdr3_aa: CASSSRTGGHYGYTF; cdr3_nt: TGTGCCAGCAGTTCCCGGACAGGGGGCCACTATGGCTACACCTTC
clone_size: NA; j_call: TRBJ2-7; v_call: TRBV27; cdr3_length: 14; d_call: TRBD1; cdr3_aa: CASGRGQGLYEQYF; cdr3_nt: TGTGCCAGCGGTAGGGGACAGGGGCTTTACGAGCAGTACTTC
clone_size: NA; j_call: TRBJ2-5; v_call: TRBV4-1; cdr3_length: 14; d_call: NA; cdr3_aa: CASSSARGRETQYF; cdr3_nt: TGCGCCAGCAGCTCAGCCAGGGGCCGGGAGACCCAGTACTTC
clone_size: NA; j_call: TRBJ2-6; v_call: TRBV4-2; cdr3_length: 18; d_call: NA; cdr3_aa: CASSQDPLVSSGANVLTF; cdr3_nt: TGTGCCAGCAGCCAAGATCCTCTGGTTAGCTCTGGGGCCAACGTCCTGACTTTC
clone_size: few; j_call: TRBJ1-4; v_call: TRBV30; cdr3_length: 15; d_call: TRBD1; cdr3_aa: CAWSLQDRGTEKLFF; cdr3_nt: TGTGCCTGGAGCCTCCAGGACAGGGGGACGGAAAAACTGTTTTTT
clone_size: NA; j_call: TRBJ2-1; v_call: TRBV9; cdr3_length: 16; d_call: NA; cdr3_aa: CASSVGGLSSYNEQFF; cdr3_nt: TGTGCCAGCAGCGTAGGAGGACTGAGCTCCTACAATGAGCAGTTCTTC
clone_size: NA; j_call: TRBJ2-3; v_call: TRBV11-2; cdr3_length: 16; d_call: TRBD2; cdr3_aa: CASSESSGRTGDTQYF; cdr3_nt: TGTGCCAGCAGCGAGTCAAGCGGGAGGACGGGAGATACGCAGTATTTT
clone_size: many; j_call: TRBJ2-7; v_call: TRBV5-3; cdr3_length: 16; d_call: TRBD2; cdr3_aa: CARSRGLAVPSYEQYF; cdr3_nt: TGTGCCAGAAGCCGGGGACTAGCGGTGCCCTCCTACGAGCAGTACTTC
clone_size: NA; j_call: TRBJ2-5; v_call: TRBV6-1; cdr3_length: 15; d_call: NA; cdr3_aa: CASSGALGQGETQYF; cdr3_nt: TGTGCCAGCAGTGGGGCCTTGGGTCAGGGGGAGACCCAGTACTTC